These 9 T cell receptor beta chains originate from one sample sequenced in a study of cytomegalovirus exposure and HLA in healthy donors. The table came from immunoSEQ multiplex PCR; TCRdb's copy has only in-frame clones and leaves some out. The sample gives over 250,000 clones, 80% to 90% of which show up once; less than 1.2% is in the top ten. The sequencing input was PBMCs. These TCRs come from a woman aged 18 to 35 in good health and CMV-seronegative.

The rearrangement joins TRBV6-5 to TRBJ2-1; possibly TRBD1 for D (6 bases). The CDR3 totals 14 residues. CDR1 MNHEY and CDR2 SVGAGI come from the germline V gene. Trimming stripped 0 bases from V and 7 bases from J, with 10 bases between. The CDR3 loop is CASSYSTGPNEQFF. For the CDR3, the DNA is TGTGCCAGCAGTTACTCGACAGGCCCTAATGAGCAGTTCTTC.

This rearrangement joins TRBV21-1 to TRBJ2-7; the table's D call of TRBD1 was not tested on the DNA. TRBV21-1 is flagged as a pseudogene. The CDR3 is 15 residues long. The CDR3 sequence is CASSKVETETYEQYF. CDR3 nucleotides: TGTGCCAGCAGCAAAGTGGAGACAGAAACCTACGAGCAGTACTTC.

The V gene is TRBV29-1, the J gene TRBJ2-3; 8 positions agree with TRBD2. Germline-derived CDR1 and CDR2 are SQVTM and ANQGSEA. V gave up 7 bases and J gave up 3 bases; unmatched junction bases: 12. This CDR3 has 15 residues. CDR3 region: CSEKKRETVTDTQYF. As DNA, the CDR3 is TGCAGCGAAAAAAAGCGGGAGACGGTTACAGATACGCAGTATTTT.

V is TRBV4-3 and J is TRBJ2-7; 7 positions agree with TRBD1. The junction had 10 bases not matched to a gene; V was cut back by 4 bases and J by 1 base. The CDR3 contains 16 residues. Germline V gene data show CDR1 as LGHNA and CDR2 as YSLEER. This chain's CDR3 is CASSRQGAGGSYEQYF. The CDR3 DNA is TGCGCCAGCAGCCGACAGGGTGCGGGCGGGTCCTACGAGCAGTACTTC.

The rearrangement uses TRBV9 and TRBJ2-2; D gene unclear. Germline V gene data show CDR1 as SGDLS and CDR2 as YYNGEE. This CDR3 has 16 residues. Trimming stripped 4 bases from V and 1 base from J, with 14 bases between. The CDR3 sequence is CASSLLGLLNTGELFF. The DNA for the CDR3 is TGTGCCAGCAGCCTCCTGGGCCTGCTGAACACCGGGGAGCTGTTTTTT.

V and J are TRBV5-1 and TRBJ2-5; unclear D gene. Trimming removed 1 base at V and 3 bases at J, with 10 bases between. The germline V gene encodes CDR1 SGHRS and CDR2 YFSETQ. This CDR3 has 14 residues. The CDR3 nucleotides are TGCGCCAGCAGCTTGTTCTTGCAGAAAGAGACCCAGTACTTC. This sequence encodes CASSLFLQKETQYF.

This clone was seen once. This rearrangement joins TRBV25-1 to TRBJ2-5, with 8 bases fitting TRBD1. Germline V gives CDR1 MGHDK, CDR2 SYGVNS. Trimming took 3 bases from V and 4 from J; bases not matched to a gene: 7. CDR3 length equals 15 residues. CDR3 DNA: TGTGCCAGCAGTGATCCCTCCAGGGGGCGAGAGACCCAGTACTTC. Translation: CASSDPSRGRETQYF.

This clone showed up just a few times. The genes are TRBV27 and TRBJ1-2, with D tentatively TRBD1 (6 bases). CDR3 length: 12 amino acids. Germline-derived CDR1 and CDR2 are MNHEY and SMNVEV (reference sequence). The CDR3: CAVTGPNYGYTF. Written as DNA, the CDR3 is TGTGCAGTAACAGGGCCTAACTATGGCTACACCTTC.

The chain employs TRBV7-2 and TRBJ2-7, with 8 bases aligning to TRBD1. Germline lookup yields CDR1 SGHTA and CDR2 FQGNSA. The CDR3 extends over 14 amino acids. The J segment lost 2 bases and the V segment lost 3 bases, leaving 3 bases of the junction unmatched. The CDR3 sequence: CASSFLQGAYEQYF. CDR3 DNA: TGTGCCAGCAGCTTCCTACAGGGGGCCTACGAGCAGTACTTC.